The present T cell receptor beta chain was sequenced within a study of technical replicates of blood from a few donors. In germline, CDR1 is SNHLY, CDR2 FYNNEI. This CDR3 contains 17 residues. V shed 6 bases, J shed 3 bases, and the junction held 10 bases outside the gene matches. Assay used: immunoSEQ multiplex PCR; TCRdb lists only in-frame clones, some missing. The sample shows around 16,000 clones, about nine tenths of them seen only once. V gene TRBV2 combines with J gene TRBJ2-3; TRBD2 matches 12 bases. Sequences were obtained from PBMCs. This clonotype was sampled from a human donor in good health. CDR3 in amino acids: CASRKTTSGSGTDTQYF. Written as DNA, the CDR3 is TGTGCCAGCAGAAAAACGACTAGCGGGAGTGGTACAGATACGCAGTATTTT.